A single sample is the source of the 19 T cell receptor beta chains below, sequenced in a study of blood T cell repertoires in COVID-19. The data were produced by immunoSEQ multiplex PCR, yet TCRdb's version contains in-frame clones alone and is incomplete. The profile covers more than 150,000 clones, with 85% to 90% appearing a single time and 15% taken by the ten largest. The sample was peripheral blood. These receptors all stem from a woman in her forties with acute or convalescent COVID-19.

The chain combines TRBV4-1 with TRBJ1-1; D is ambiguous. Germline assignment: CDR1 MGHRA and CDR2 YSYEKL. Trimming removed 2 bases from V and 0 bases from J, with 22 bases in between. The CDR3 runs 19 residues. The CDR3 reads CASSQWSAVTSLMNTEAFF. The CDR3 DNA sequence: TGCGCCAGCAGCCAATGGAGTGCGGTTACAAGTCTTATGAACACTGAAGCTTTCTTT.

CDR3 amino acids: CASSQGTAANEQFF. In DNA, the CDR3 is TGTGCCAGCAGCCAAGGGACAGCCGCTAATGAGCAGTTCTTC. The chain combines TRBV3-1 (or the pseudogene TRBV3-2) with TRBJ2-1; D may be TRBD1 (6 bases). This CDR3 has 14 amino acids. V was cut by 1 base and J by 7 bases, with 11 bases left in between. Per germline, CDR1 LGHDT and CDR2 YNNKEL (reference sequence).

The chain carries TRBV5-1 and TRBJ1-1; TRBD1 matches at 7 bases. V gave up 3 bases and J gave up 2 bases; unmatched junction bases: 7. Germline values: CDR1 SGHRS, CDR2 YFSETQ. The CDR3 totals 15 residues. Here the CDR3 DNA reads TGCGCCAGCAGCTCATTGGACAGGTTAAACACTGAAGCTTTCTTT. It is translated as CASSSLDRLNTEAFF.

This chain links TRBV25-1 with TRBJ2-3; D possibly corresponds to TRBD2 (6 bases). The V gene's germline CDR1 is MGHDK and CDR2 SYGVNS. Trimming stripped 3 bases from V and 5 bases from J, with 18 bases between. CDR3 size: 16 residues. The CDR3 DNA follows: TGTGCCAGCAGTGATTTTTTGGGACTTCAAGGAGATACGCAGTATTTT. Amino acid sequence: CASSDFLGLQGDTQYF.

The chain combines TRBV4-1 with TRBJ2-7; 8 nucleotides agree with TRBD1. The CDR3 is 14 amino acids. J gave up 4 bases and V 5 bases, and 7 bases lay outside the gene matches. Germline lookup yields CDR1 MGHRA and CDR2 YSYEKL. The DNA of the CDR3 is TGCGCCAGCAGCACATCGGACAGGGTGTACGAGCAGTACTTC. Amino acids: CASSTSDRVYEQYF.

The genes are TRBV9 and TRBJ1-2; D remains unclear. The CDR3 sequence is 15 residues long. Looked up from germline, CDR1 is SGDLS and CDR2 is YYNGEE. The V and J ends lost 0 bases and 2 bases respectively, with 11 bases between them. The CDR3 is CASSVDFEKNYGYTF. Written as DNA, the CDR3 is TGTGCCAGCAGCGTAGATTTCGAGAAAAACTATGGCTACACCTTC.

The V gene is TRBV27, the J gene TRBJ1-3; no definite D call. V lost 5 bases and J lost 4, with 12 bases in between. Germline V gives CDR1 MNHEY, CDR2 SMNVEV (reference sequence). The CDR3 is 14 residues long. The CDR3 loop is CASSRSRVGNTIYF. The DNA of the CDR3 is TGTGCCAGCAGTCGATCTCGGGTCGGAAACACCATATATTTT.

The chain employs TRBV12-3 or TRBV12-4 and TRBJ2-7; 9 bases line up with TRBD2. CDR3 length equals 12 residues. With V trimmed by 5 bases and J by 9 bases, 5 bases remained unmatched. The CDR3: CASSPLAGWQYF. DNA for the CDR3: TGTGCCAGCAGTCCCCTAGCGGGGTGGCAGTACTTC.

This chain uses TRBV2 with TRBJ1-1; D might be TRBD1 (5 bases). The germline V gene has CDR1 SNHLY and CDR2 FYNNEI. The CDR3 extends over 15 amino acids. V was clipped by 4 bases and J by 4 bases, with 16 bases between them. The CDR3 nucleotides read TGTGCCAGCAGTGTTCTTCAGGGTATCGGCACTGAAGCTTTCTTT. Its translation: CASSVLQGIGTEAFF.

The CDR3 spells CASSSTSGSIMYEQYF. The CDR3 region has the DNA TGTGCCAGCAGTTCCACTAGCGGGAGTATTATGTACGAGCAGTACTTC. The genes are TRBV6-5 and TRBJ2-7, with 11 nucleotides matching TRBD2. The germline gives CDR1 MNHEY, CDR2 SVGAGI. With 4 bases clipped from V and 4 bases from J, the junction kept 9 bases outside the gene matches. The CDR3 consists of 16 residues.

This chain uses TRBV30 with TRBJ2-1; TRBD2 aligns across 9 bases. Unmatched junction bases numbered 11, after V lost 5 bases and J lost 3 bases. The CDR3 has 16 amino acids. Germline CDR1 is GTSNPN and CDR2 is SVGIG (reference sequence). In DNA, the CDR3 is TGTGCCTGGGCCCCCAGCGGGAGGTCCATCTACAATGAGCAGTTCTTC. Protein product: CAWAPSGRSIYNEQFF.

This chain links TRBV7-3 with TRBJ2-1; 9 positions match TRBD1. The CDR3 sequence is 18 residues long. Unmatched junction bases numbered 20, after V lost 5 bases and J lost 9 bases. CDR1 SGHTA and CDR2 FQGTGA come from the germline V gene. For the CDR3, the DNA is TGTGCCAGCAGCCAAGATACCCCAACAGGGGGCGGGTTAGGTGAGCAGTTCTTC. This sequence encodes CASSQDTPTGGGLGEQFF.

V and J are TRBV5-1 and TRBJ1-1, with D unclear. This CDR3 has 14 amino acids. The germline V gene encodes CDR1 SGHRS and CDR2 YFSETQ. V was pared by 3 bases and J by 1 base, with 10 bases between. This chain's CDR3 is CASSSDGKNTEAFF. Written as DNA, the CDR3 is TGCGCCAGCAGCTCGGACGGGAAGAACACTGAAGCTTTCTTT.

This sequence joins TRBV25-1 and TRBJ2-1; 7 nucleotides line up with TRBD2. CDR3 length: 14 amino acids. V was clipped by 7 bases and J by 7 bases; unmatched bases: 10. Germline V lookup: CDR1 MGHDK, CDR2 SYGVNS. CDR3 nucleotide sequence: TGTGCCAGCAATCTGGGGGGGGGATCGAATGAGCAGTTCTTC. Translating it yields CASNLGGGSNEQFF.

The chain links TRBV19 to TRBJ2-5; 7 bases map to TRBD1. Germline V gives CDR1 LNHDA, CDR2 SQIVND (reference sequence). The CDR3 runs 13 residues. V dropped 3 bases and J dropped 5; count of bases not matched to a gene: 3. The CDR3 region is CASSIVGGETQYF. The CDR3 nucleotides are TGTGCCAGTAGTATTGTAGGGGGCGAGACCCAGTACTTC. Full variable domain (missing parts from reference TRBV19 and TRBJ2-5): DGGITQSPKYLFRKEGQNVTLSCEQNLNHDAMYWYRQDPGQGLRLIYYSQIVNDFQKGDIAEGYSVSREKKESFPLTVTSAQKNPTAFYLCASSIVGGETQYFGPGTRLLVL.

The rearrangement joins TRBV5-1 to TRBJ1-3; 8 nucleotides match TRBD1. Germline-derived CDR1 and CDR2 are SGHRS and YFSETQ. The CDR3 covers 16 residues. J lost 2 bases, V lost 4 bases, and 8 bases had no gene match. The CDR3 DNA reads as TGCGCCAGCAGCAATCTTCAGGGGGCGACTGGAAACACCATATATTTT. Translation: CASSNLQGATGNTIYF.

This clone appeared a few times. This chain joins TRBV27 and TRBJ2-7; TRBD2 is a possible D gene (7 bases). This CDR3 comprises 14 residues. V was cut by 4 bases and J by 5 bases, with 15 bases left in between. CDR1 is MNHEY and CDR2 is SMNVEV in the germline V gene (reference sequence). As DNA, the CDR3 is TGTGCCAGCAGTTGGGGGGGGCCGGTGGACGAGCAGTACTTC. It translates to CASSWGGPVDEQYF.

The CDR3 loop reads CASSQGRYNEQFF. CDR3 in DNA: TGTGCCAGCAGCCAAGGGCGGTACAATGAGCAGTTCTTC. This rearrangement joins TRBV3-1 (or the pseudogene TRBV3-2) to TRBJ2-1; D is unresolved. Trimming shortened V by 1 base and J by 4 bases, and 5 bases separated the two germline ends. Germline V gene lookup returns CDR1 LGHDT and CDR2 YNNKEL (reference sequence). The CDR3 has 13 residues.

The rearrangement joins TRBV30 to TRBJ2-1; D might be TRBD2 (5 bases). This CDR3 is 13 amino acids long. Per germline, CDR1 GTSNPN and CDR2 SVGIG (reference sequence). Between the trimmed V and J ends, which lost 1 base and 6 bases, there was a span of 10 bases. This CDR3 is CAWSAGWGNEQFF. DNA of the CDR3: TGTGCCTGGAGTGCGGGGTGGGGCAATGAGCAGTTCTTC.